Below are 20 T cell receptor beta chains sequenced from a single sample in a study of cytomegalovirus exposure and HLA in healthy donors. PCR used 60 Vbeta primers and 13 Jbeta primers. Some clones are missing from TCRdb's copy, which holds only in-frame ones; the method was immunoSEQ multiplex PCR. The sample holds around 170,000 clones, over 75% seen once. Sequencing input: PBMCs. These receptors were collected from a woman aged 50 to 65 in good health and CMV-seronegative.

This chain uses TRBV12-2 with TRBJ1-5; the D call of TRBD1 is as the table states it, not checked on the DNA. TRBV12-2 is a listed pseudogene. This CDR3 contains 16 residues. The CDR3 sequence: CASRFVDRDNNQPQHF. In nucleotides, the CDR3 is TGTGCAAGTCGCTTTGTGGACAGGGACAACAATCAGCCCCAGCATTTT.

J is TRBJ2-1 and V is TRBV5-1; TRBD2 agrees at 7 bases. CDR3 size: 20 residues. V lost 1 base to trimming and J lost 0 bases; unmatched junction nucleotides: 16. Germline V gene sequence: CDR1 SGHRS, CDR2 YFSETQ. The CDR3 reads CASSLSSGTIKRGSYNEQFF. DNA for the CDR3: TGCGCCAGCAGCTTGTCCTCGGGGACTATCAAGCGGGGCTCCTACAATGAGCAGTTCTTC.

The V gene is TRBV15, the J gene TRBJ1-5; the match to TRBD1 covers 8 bases. Trimming cost V 3 bases and J 9 bases; bases outside gene matches: 7. CDR3 length: 14 amino acids. The germline CDR1 and CDR2 sequences are LNHNV and YYDKDF (reference sequence). The DNA for the CDR3 is TGTGCCACCAGCAGCGACAGGGGCTTCGGGCCCCAGCATTTT. This codes for CATSSDRGFGPQHF.

This sequence joins TRBV9 and TRBJ1-2; 12 bases are shared with TRBD1. The germline V gene has CDR1 SGDLS and CDR2 YYNGEE. V shed 5 bases and J 7 bases; nucleotides not matched to a gene: 9. The CDR3 extends over 15 amino acids. The CDR3 nucleotides read TGTGCCAGCAGGGCGCCGGGACAGGGGGCTGTTGGCTACACCTTC. This encodes CASRAPGQGAVGYTF.

This clone was detected once. This sequence joins TRBV5-1 and TRBJ1-5, with unresolved D. This CDR3 has 17 residues. V was trimmed by 1 base and J by 0 bases, leaving 14 bases between them. Germline CDR1 is SGHRS and CDR2 is YFSETQ. CDR3 residues: CASSLFPTENSNQPQHF. The CDR3 region has the DNA TGCGCCAGCAGCTTGTTCCCGACGGAGAATAGCAATCAGCCCCAGCATTTT.

The chain is built from TRBV9 and TRBJ2-5, with D tentatively TRBD2 (6 bases). The closer fit of TRBJ2-7 to the DNA end suggests the J call may be wrong. Germline V gene data show CDR1 as SGDLS and CDR2 as YYNGEE. The CDR3 totals 15 residues. The CDR3 here is CASSVGWGETYEQYF. DNA of the CDR3: TGTGCCAGCAGCGTAGGGTGGGGGGAAACCTACGAGCAGTACTTC.

This clone was observed a few times. The rearrangement uses TRBV11-2 and TRBJ2-7; 8 bases map to TRBD1. This CDR3 has 13 amino acids. Germline V gene sequence: CDR1 SGHAT, CDR2 FQNNGV. V trimming: 8 bases; J trimming: 5 bases; junction bases outside the gene matches: 8. The CDR3 sequence: CASSTGARDEQYF. The CDR3 coding sequence is TGTGCCAGCTCGACAGGGGCCAGGGACGAGCAGTACTTC.

Points on this clone: The junction shows a germline mismatch at one end, possibly a read error. The chain has TRBV6-6 and TRBJ1-4; D unclear. Germline loops: CDR1 MNHNY, CDR2 SVGAGI (reference sequence). The CDR3 runs to 16 residues. As DNA, the CDR3 is TGTGCCAGCATTTACTCCCTCACAGCAACTAATGAAAAACTGTTTTTT. Translating gives CASIYSLTATNEKLFF.

V gene TRBV16 combines with J gene TRBJ1-1; unclear D gene. The CDR3 contains 15 residues. V lost 0 bases and J lost 3, with 11 bases in between. Germline V gene data show CDR1 as KGHSY and CDR2 as FQNENV. CDR3 sequence reads: CASSQSRVKHTEAFF. The CDR3 region has the DNA TGTGCCAGCAGCCAATCTCGAGTCAAGCACACTGAAGCTTTCTTT.

This clone was seen once. V and J are TRBV6-5 and TRBJ2-7, with D possibly matching TRBD2 (6 bases). The CDR3 has 15 residues. Germline V gene data show CDR1 as MNHEY and CDR2 as SVGAGI. V lost 5 bases to trimming and J lost 3 bases, with 17 bases between them. The CDR3 region is CASSTFRDWDYEQYF. In DNA form, the CDR3 reads TGTGCCAGCAGTACCTTCCGGGACTGGGACTACGAGCAGTACTTC.

Remarks on this clone: One end of the junction fails to match germline, which may point to a read error. The CDR3 DNA sequence: TGCGCCAGCAGCGGGGACAGATTTTCCTTCGAGCAGTACTTC. It encodes CASSGDRFSFEQYF. J is TRBJ2-7 and V is TRBV5-1, with 7 bases aligning to TRBD1. Germline V CDR1 and CDR2: SGHRS, YFSETQ. The CDR3 loop spans 14 amino acids.

This clone was counted a single time. V usage is TRBV19 and J usage is TRBJ2-2; 12 bases are shared with TRBD2. The CDR3 loop spans 15 amino acids. CDR1 and CDR2 from the germline V gene are LNHDA and SQIVND (reference sequence). The V and J ends lost 4 bases and 5 bases, in that order; junction bases with no gene match: 2. The CDR3: CASSRGLAGTGELFF. DNA for the CDR3: TGTGCCAGTAGTAGAGGACTAGCGGGAACCGGGGAGCTGTTTTTT.

The chain recombines TRBV2 with TRBJ2-1; 7 positions agree with TRBD2. CDR1 SNHLY and CDR2 FYNNEI come from the germline V gene. The CDR3 extends over 15 amino acids. J lost 4 bases, V lost 2 bases, and 5 bases had no gene match. The DNA of the CDR3 is TGTGCCAGCAGTGAAACGGGACTACCATACAATGAGCAGTTCTTC. Translated, it gives CASSETGLPYNEQFF.

The rearrangement links TRBV28 to TRBJ1-2; D gene ambiguous. This CDR3 has 13 residues. Per the germline V gene, CDR1 is MDHEN and CDR2 is SYDVKM. V lost 5 bases to trimming and J lost 3 bases, with 10 bases between them. The CDR3 loop reads CASSPGPYYGYTF. The CDR3 DNA is TGTGCCAGCAGTCCTGGCCCATACTATGGCTACACCTTC.

The V gene is TRBV6-1, the J gene TRBJ1-3; 7 bases are shared with TRBD1. Unmatched junction bases numbered 8, after V lost 3 bases and J lost 0 bases. This CDR3 spans 17 amino acids. Germline CDR1 MNHNS, CDR2 SASEGT. The CDR3 sequence is CASSDSSGTVSGNTIYF. The CDR3 coding sequence is TGTGCCAGCAGTGATTCCTCGGGGACAGTCTCTGGAAACACCATATATTTT.

The chain carries TRBV5-4 and TRBJ2-7; a weak D match, TRBD1 (6 bases). V lost 0 bases and J 3 bases, leaving 13 bases between the germline ends. The germline V gene has CDR1 SGHNT and CDR2 YYREEE (reference sequence). There are 15 residues in the CDR3. The CDR3 is CASSLASQGYYEQYF. The CDR3, as DNA: TGTGCCAGCAGCTTGGCTTCCCAGGGGTACTACGAGCAGTACTTC.

This chain's CDR3 is CASSDGQGANYGYTF. The CDR3 bases are TGTGCCAGCAGCGACGGACAGGGGGCTAACTATGGCTACACCTTC. The chain links TRBV9 to TRBJ1-2; 10 nucleotides align to TRBD1. This CDR3 region has 15 residues. Losses at the gene ends were 3 bases for V and 0 bases for J; bases not matched to a gene: 2. Germline V gene lookup returns CDR1 SGDLS and CDR2 YYNGEE.

The V call is TRBV5-6, the J call TRBJ1-5; no reliable D call. Germline V gene sequence: CDR1 SGHDT, CDR2 YYEEEE. V lost 4 bases to trimming and J lost 4 bases, with 12 bases between them. There are 14 residues in the CDR3. CDR3 protein: CASSPNPRNQPQHF. CDR3 sequence (DNA): TGTGCCAGCAGCCCTAACCCACGGAATCAGCCCCAGCATTTT.

In its sample, this clone was seen once. The gene calls are TRBV2 and TRBJ1-5; TRBD1 agrees at 11 bases. V lost 7 bases, J lost 4 bases, and 6 bases stayed unmatched. Germline assignment: CDR1 SNHLY and CDR2 FYNNEI. The CDR3 is 15 residues long. CDR3 in DNA: TGTGCCAGCAACGCCGGGACAGGGGGTAATCAGCCCCAGCATTTT. Its translation: CASNAGTGGNQPQHF.

The chain carries TRBV5-6 and TRBJ2-1; 8 bases agree with TRBD2. The CDR3 contains 15 residues. With V trimmed by 0 bases and J by 10 bases, 9 bases remained unmatched. From germline, CDR1 is SGHDT and CDR2 YYEEEE. The CDR3 bases are TGTGCCAGCAGCTTGGCCGTACCCCGGGGGGGCGAGCAGTTCTTC. Protein product: CASSLAVPRGGEQFF.